This TCR beta chain was recovered during a study of blood T cell repertoires in COVID-19. As for the study in general: Researchers got acute and convalescent COVID-19 samples from the United States, Italy and Spain.

This table comes from immunoSEQ multiplex PCR, and its TCRdb copy is limited to in-frame clones, with some not included. The sample shows some 81,000 clones, about 90% of them seen only once. Germline CDR1 SGHKS, CDR2 YYEKEE (reference sequence). V lost 5 bases and J lost 5; bases outside the gene matches: 12. CDR3 size: 16 residues. This rearrangement joins TRBV5-5 to TRBJ2-2; 7 bases are a match to TRBD2. The sequence was collected from a woman in her forties or fifties in a cohort sampled during active COVID-19. Sequenced material: peripheral blood. CDR3 nucleotide sequence: TGTGCCAGCAGTCGATTGGGGCGGGAGATGACCGGGGAGCTGTTTTTT. As protein: CASSRLGREMTGELFF. Complete variable domain (other parts from reference TRBV5-5 and TRBJ2-2): DAGVTQSPTHLIKTRGQQVTLRCSPISGHKSVSWYQQVLGQGPQFIFQYYEKEERGRGNFPDRFSARQFPNYSSELNVNALLLGDSALYLCASSRLGREMTGELFFGEGSRLTVL.